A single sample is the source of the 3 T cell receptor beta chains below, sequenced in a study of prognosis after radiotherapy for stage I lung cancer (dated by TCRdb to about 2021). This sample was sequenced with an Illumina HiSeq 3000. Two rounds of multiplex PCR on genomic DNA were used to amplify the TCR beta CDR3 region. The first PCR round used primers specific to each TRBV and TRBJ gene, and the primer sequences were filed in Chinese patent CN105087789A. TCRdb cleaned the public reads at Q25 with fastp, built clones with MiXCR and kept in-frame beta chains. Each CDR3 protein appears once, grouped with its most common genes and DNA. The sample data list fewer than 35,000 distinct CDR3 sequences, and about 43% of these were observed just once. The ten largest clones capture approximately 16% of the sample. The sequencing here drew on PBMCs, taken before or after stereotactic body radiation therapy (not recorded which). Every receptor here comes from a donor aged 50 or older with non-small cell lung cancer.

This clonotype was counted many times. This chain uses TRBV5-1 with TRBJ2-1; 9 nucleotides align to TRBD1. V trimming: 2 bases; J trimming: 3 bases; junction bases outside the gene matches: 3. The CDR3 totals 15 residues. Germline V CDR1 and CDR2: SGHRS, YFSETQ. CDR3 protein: CASSFLTGGYNEQFF. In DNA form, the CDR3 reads TGCGCCAGCAGCTTCCTGACAGGGGGCTACAATGAGCAGTTCTTC. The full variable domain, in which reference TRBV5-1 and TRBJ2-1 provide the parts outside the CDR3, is KAGVTQTPRYLIKTRGQQVTLSCSPISGHRSVSWYQQTPGQGLQFLFEYFSETQRNKGNFPGRFSGRQFSNSRSEMNVSTLELGDSALYLCASSFLTGGYNEQFFGPGTRLTVL.

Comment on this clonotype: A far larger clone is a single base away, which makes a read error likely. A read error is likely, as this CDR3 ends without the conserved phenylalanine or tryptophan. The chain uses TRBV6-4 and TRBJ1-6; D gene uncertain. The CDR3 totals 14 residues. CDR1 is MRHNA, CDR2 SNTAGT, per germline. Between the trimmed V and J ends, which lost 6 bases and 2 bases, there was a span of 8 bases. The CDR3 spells CASSSGPYNSPLHL. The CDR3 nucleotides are TGTGCCAGCAGCTCAGGCCCCTATAATTCACCCCTCCACCTT.

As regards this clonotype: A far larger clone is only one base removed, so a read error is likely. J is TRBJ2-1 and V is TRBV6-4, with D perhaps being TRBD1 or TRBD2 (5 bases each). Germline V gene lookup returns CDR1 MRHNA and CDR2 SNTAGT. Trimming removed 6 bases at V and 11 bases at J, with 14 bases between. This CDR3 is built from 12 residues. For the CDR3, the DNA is TGTGCCAGCAGGGGACGGTGGCATAAGCAGTTCTTC. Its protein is CASRGRWHKQFF.